This TCR beta chain was retrieved from a study of blood T cell repertoires in COVID-19. Study-wide background: The samples span acute and convalescent COVID-19 from the United States, Italy and Spain. From T cells, B-cell-depleted T cells, or PBMCs came the material, which was cDNA or gDNA.

Under the authors' procedure: Reference gene primers were amplified, and this amplification served to estimate nucleated cell counts. Method: immunoSEQ multiplex PCR; TCRdb's copy keeps in-frame clones and lacks some. D and trimming come from the DNA, and the V and J calls and clone size come from that table. This table has more than 200,000 clones, around 89% appearing once. The length of the CDR3 is 16 residues. The chain uses TRBV21-1 and TRBJ2-3; the D segment call TRBD2 is taken from the table without a DNA check. TRBV21-1 is designated a pseudogene. The origin of this receptor is an older man with acute or convalescent COVID-19. Material: peripheral blood. Written as DNA, the CDR3 is TGTGCCAGCAGCAAAGTATGGCGGAACGACACAGATACGCAGTATTTT. This translates into CASSKVWRNDTDTQYF.